What follows are 5 T cell receptor beta chains derived from one specimen sequenced in a study of shared clonotypes between healthy human individuals. Produced via immunoSEQ multiplex PCR; TCRdb's table is partial and in-frame only. The table includes around 1.9 million clones, 90% to 95% detected once. The naive CD8 subset, CD45RO-negative cells positively selected for CCR7, excluded terminally differentiated effector memory CD45RA+ cells. Material for sequencing was naive CD8+ T cells from PBMCs. Receptor source: a man between 18 and 29 years old in good health. Some clones in this sample may be carry-over from other donors' samples.

Comment on this clone: The sample has other DNA sequences that encode this CDR3 too. The chain uses TRBV4-2 and TRBJ1-2; TRBD1 aligns across 10 bases. CDR1 and CDR2 from the germline V gene are LGHNA and YNFKEQ. The CDR3 loop spans 14 amino acids. Losses at the gene ends were 4 bases for V and 3 bases for J; bases not matched to a gene: 2. The CDR3 DNA reads as TGTGCCAGCAGCCTGACAGGGGGCGACTATGGCTACACCTTC. It yields the protein CASSLTGGDYGYTF.

This chain links TRBV7-2 with TRBJ1-5; D might be TRBD1 (6 bases). Germline values: CDR1 SGHTA, CDR2 FQGNSA. This CDR3 is built from 12 residues. Deletions cut 5 bases from V and 8 bases from J, with 10 bases between. This CDR3 is CASSLYREPQHF. DNA of the CDR3: TGTGCCAGCAGCCTGTACAGGGAGCCCCAGCATTTT.

The V gene is TRBV9, the J gene TRBJ2-7; TRBD1 agrees at 7 bases. Germline trimming cut 0 bases from V and 4 bases from J; bases unmatched to any gene: 7. The CDR3 contains 15 residues. Germline CDR1 SGDLS, CDR2 YYNGEE. The CDR3 coding sequence is TGTGCCAGCAGCGTAGAGGGGGCAGGATTATACGAGCAGTACTTC. Translation gives CASSVEGAGLYEQYF.

The chain employs TRBV6-5 and TRBJ1-1, with 9 nucleotides matching TRBD1. CDR1 and CDR2 from the germline V gene are MNHEY and SVGAGI. The V segment lost 6 bases and the J segment 2 bases; nucleotides outside the gene matches: 4. The CDR3 sequence is 14 residues long. The CDR3 DNA sequence: TGTGCCAGCAGCGGGGGACAGGGCAACACTGAAGCTTTCTTT. Its translation is CASSGGQGNTEAFF.

As DNA, the CDR3 is TGTGCCAGCAGCTTAGGCTCCCCCAACGAGCAGTACTTC. This sequence encodes CASSLGSPNEQYF. This rearrangement joins TRBV7-9 to TRBJ2-7; D not certain. Germline V gene data show CDR1 as SEHNR and CDR2 as FQNEAQ (reference sequence). CDR3 size: 13 residues. V lost 1 base and J lost 5, with 9 bases in between.